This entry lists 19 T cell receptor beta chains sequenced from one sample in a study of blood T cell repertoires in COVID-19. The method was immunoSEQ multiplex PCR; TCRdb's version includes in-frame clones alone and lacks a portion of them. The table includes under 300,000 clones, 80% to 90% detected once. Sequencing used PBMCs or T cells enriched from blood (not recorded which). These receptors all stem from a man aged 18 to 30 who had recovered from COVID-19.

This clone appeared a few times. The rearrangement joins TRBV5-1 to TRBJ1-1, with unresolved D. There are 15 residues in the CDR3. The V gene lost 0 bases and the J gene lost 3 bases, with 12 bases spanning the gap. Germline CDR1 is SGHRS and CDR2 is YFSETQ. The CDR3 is CASSLGYPGDTEAFF. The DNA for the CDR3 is TGCGCCAGCAGCTTGGGGTATCCAGGCGACACTGAAGCTTTCTTT.

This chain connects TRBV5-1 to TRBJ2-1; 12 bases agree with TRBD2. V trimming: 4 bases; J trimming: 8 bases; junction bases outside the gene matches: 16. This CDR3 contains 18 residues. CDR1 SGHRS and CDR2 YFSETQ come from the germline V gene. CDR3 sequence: CASSRGGLAGAIIDEQFF. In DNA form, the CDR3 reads TGCGCCAGCAGCAGGGGGGGACTAGCGGGTGCTATTATCGATGAGCAGTTCTTC. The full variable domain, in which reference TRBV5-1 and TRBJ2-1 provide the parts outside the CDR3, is KAGVTQTPRYLIKTRGQQVTLSCSPISGHRSVSWYQQTPGQGLQFLFEYFSETQRNKGNFPGRFSGRQFSNSRSEMNVSTLELGDSALYLCASSRGGLAGAIIDEQFFGPGTRLTVL.

The CDR3 protein is CSVVQGDYGYTF. The CDR3 nucleotides read TGCAGCGTTGTTCAAGGGGACTATGGCTACACCTTC. This chain links TRBV29-1 with TRBJ1-2; the D gene is possibly TRBD1 (5 bases). Trimming removed 4 bases from V and 3 bases from J, with 9 bases in between. Germline assignment: CDR1 SQVTM and CDR2 ANQGSEA. The length of the CDR3 is 12 residues.

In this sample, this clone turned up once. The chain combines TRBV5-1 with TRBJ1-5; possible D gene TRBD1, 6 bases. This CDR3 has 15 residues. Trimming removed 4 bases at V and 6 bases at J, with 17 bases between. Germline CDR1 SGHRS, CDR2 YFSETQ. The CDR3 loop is CASSTGGGDSQPQHF. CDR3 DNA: TGCGCCAGCAGCACGGGGGGCGGCGATTCTCAGCCCCAGCATTTT.

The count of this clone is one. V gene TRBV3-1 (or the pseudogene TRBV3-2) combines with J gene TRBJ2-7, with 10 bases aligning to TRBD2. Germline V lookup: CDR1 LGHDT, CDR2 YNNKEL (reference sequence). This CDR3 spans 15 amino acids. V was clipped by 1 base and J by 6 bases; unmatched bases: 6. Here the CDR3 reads CASSQGASGRAEQYF. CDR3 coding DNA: TGTGCCAGCAGCCAAGGGGCAAGCGGGAGGGCCGAGCAGTACTTC.

CDR3 loop: CASASGRIYNEQFF. The DNA for the CDR3 is TGTGCCAGCGCAAGCGGGAGGATATACAATGAGCAGTTCTTC. This chain joins TRBV28 and TRBJ2-1, with TRBD2 matching 9 bases. The CDR3 has 14 amino acids. Germline CDR1 reads MDHEN; CDR2 reads SYDVKM. The J segment lost 4 bases and the V segment lost 8 bases, leaving 6 bases of the junction unmatched.

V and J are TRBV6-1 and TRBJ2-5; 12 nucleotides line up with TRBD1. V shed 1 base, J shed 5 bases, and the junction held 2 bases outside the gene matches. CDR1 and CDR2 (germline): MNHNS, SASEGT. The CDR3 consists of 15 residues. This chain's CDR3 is CASSEGGQGAETQYF. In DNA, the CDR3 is TGTGCCAGCAGTGAAGGGGGACAGGGGGCGGAGACCCAGTACTTC.

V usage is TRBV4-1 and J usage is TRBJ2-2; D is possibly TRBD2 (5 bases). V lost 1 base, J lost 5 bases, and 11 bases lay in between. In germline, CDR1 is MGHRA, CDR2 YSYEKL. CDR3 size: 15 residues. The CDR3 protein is CASSQVGGWTGELFF. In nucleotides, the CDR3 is TGCGCCAGCAGCCAAGTAGGAGGCTGGACCGGGGAGCTGTTTTTT.

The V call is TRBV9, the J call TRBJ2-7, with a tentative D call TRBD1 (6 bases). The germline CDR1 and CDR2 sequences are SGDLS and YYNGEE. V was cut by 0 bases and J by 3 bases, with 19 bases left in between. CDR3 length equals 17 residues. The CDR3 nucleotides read TGTGCCAGCAGCGTAGGAGGTGTCCCGGGCAGGGGCTACGAGCAGTACTTC. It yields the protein CASSVGGVPGRGYEQYF.

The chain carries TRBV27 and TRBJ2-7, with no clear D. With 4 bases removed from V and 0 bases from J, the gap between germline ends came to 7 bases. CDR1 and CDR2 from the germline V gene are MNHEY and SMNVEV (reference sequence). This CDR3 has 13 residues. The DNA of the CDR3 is TGTGCCAGCAGTTCTCTAAACTCCTACGAGCAGTACTTC. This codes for CASSSLNSYEQYF.

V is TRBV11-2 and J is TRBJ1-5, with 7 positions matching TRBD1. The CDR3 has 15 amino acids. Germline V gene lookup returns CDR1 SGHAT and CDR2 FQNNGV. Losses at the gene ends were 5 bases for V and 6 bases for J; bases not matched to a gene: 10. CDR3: CASSPTGLVSQPQHF. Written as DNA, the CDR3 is TGTGCCAGCAGCCCGACAGGGCTGGTGAGTCAGCCCCAGCATTTT.

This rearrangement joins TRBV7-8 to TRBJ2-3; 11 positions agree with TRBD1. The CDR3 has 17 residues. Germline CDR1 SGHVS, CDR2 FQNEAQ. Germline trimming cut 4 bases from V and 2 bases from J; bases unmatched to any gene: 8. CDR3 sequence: CASSSPYGQGATDTQYF. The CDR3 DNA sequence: TGTGCCAGCAGCTCGCCCTACGGACAGGGGGCCACAGATACGCAGTATTTT. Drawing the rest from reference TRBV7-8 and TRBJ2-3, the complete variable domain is GAGVSQSPRYKVAKRGQDVALRCDPISGHVSLFWYQQALGQGPEFLTYFQNEAQLDKSGLPSDRFFAERPEGSVSTLKIQRTQQEDSAVYLCASSSPYGQGATDTQYFGPGTRLTVL.

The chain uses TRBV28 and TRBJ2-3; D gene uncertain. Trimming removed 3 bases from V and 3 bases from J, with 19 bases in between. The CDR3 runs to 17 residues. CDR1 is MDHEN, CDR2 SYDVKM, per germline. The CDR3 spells CASSFPRNSHPTDTQYF. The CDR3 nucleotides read TGTGCCAGCAGTTTTCCCAGGAATAGTCACCCAACAGATACGCAGTATTTT.

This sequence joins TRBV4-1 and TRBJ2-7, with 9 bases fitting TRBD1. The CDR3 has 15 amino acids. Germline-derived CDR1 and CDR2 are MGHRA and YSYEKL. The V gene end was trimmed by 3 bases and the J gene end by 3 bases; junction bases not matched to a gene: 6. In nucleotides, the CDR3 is TGCGCCAGCAGCCACATGACAGGGGGGAACTACGAGCAGTACTTC. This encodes CASSHMTGGNYEQYF.

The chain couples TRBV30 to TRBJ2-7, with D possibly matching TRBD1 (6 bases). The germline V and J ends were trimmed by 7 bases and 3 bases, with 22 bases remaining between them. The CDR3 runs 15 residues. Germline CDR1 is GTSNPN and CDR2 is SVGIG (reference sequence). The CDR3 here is CAYTARDKSYYEQYF. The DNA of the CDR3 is TGTGCCTACACGGCCCGGGACAAAAGCTACTACGAGCAGTACTTC.

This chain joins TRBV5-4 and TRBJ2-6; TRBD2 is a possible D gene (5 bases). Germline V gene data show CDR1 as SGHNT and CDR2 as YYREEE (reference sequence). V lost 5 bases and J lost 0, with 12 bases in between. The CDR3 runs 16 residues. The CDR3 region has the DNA TGTGCCAGCAGGCCGCGGGTGGGCTCTGGGGCCAACGTCCTGACTTTC. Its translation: CASRPRVGSGANVLTF.

CDR3 sequence: CASSEVENWGQSYEQYF. The CDR3 DNA sequence: TGTGCCAGCAGTGAAGTCGAAAATTGGGGACAGTCCTACGAGCAGTACTTC. V usage is TRBV6-1 and J usage is TRBJ2-7; 7 nucleotides match TRBD1. The CDR3 length is 17 residues. V shed 1 base, J shed 1 base, and the junction held 10 bases outside the gene matches. Germline CDR1 MNHNS, CDR2 SASEGT.

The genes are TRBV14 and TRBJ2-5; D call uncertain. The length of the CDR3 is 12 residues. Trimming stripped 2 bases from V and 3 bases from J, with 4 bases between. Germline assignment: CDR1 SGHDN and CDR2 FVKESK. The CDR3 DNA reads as TGTGCCAGCAGCCAAATTAAAGAGACCCAGTACTTC. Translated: CASSQIKETQYF. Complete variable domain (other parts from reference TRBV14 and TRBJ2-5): EAGVTQFPSHSVIEKGQTVTLRCDPISGHDNLYWYRRVMGKEIKFLLHFVKESKQDESGMPNNRFLAERTGGTYSTLKVQPAELEDSGVYFCASSQIKETQYFGPGTRLLVL.

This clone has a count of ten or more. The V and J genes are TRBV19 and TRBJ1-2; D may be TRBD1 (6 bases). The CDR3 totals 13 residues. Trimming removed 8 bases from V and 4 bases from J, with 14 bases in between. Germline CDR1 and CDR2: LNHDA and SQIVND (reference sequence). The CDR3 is CASGQPSPYGYTF. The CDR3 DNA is TGTGCCAGTGGACAGCCTTCCCCCTATGGCTACACCTTC.